Following are 26 T cell receptor beta chains from one sample sequenced in a study of tissue T cells after allogeneic stem cell transplantation. Time point described: mouse harvest day 7 after allogeneic transplant. The graft held 10^6 splenic CD5+ T cells and 10^7 T-cell-depleted bone marrow cells. TCRdb keeps only in-frame clones here, not all; method: immunoSEQ multiplex PCR. The profile shows more than 4,000 clones, roughly 51% of them singletons. The sequenced sample was lymph node tissue. The receptors come from a female BALB/c mouse given C57BL/6 T cells with graft-versus-host disease after an allogeneic hematopoietic cell transplant.

With respect to this clone: These gene names are mouse names. The missing CDR3 end, 1 residue past where the read stops, is filled in from the germline J gene. The chain employs TRBV31 and TRBJ2-5, with TRBD1 matching over 9 bases. V shed 0 bases, J shed 2 bases, and the junction held 3 bases outside the gene matches. Germline V lookup: CDR1 GKSSPN, CDR2 SITVG. The CDR3 sequence is 15 residues long. CDR3 loop: CAWSLGTGSQDTQYF. The sequenced CDR3 bases are TGTGCCTGGAGTCTAGGGACAGGGAGCCAAGACACCCAGTAC.

This clone was counted between two and nine times. Gene names denote mouse genes. The CDR3 is cut off 1 residue early in the read; its end comes from the germline J gene. This chain uses TRBV29 with TRBJ2-3; no reliable D call. The CDR3 totals 11 residues. Germline V CDR1 and CDR2: MSHET, SYDVDS. V lost 3 bases and J lost 7, with 5 bases in between. The CDR3 bases that were read are TGTGCTAGCAGTTTCGGGAAAACGCTGTAT. Amino acids: CASSFGKTLY. The CDR3 reads in full as CASSFGKTLYF.

On this clone: Gene and germline names: mouse. The CDR3 is cut off 1 residue early in the read; its end comes from the germline J gene. This rearrangement joins TRBV15 to TRBJ2-1, with a tentative D call TRBD1 (6 bases). The CDR3 has 14 amino acids. The ends were cut back, 5 bases at V and 1 base at J, with 9 bases in the middle. CDR1 and CDR2 from the germline V gene are SGHND and FRSKSL. The covered CDR3 bases are TGTGCCAGCAGTCCGGGACAAAACTATGCTGAGCAGTTC. Translation gives CASSPGQNYAEQF. The whole CDR3 is CASSPGQNYAEQFF.

A remark on this clone: The gene symbols are mouse symbols. The read ends 1 residue before the CDR3 terminus; that terminus is restored from the germline J gene. J is TRBJ2-3 and V is TRBV23; TRBD1 was called by the table and not checked on the DNA. The CDR3 consists of 16 residues. Germline CDR1 and CDR2: KGHTA and FQNQQP. The sequenced part of the CDR3 DNA is TGCTCCAGCAGTCAATCAGGACAGGGGAGTGCAGAAACGCTGTAT. It yields the protein CSSSQSGQGSAETLY. The CDR3 reads in full as CSSSQSGQGSAETLYF.

Details on this clone: The gene names here belong to mouse. Sequencing ends 1 residue short of the CDR3 end; the germline J gene provides the rest. The genes are TRBV12-2 and TRBJ1-1; D is undetermined. V was shortened by 0 bases and J by 0 bases, with 4 bases between the two germline ends. Germline V lookup: CDR1 SGHLS, CDR2 HYDKME. This CDR3 spans 13 amino acids. The CDR3 reads CASSLQSNTEVFF. The CDR3 DNA, read in part, is TGTGCCAGCTCTCTCCAGTCAAACACAGAAGTCTTC.

About this clone: The germline and genes are mouse ones. With the read ending 1 residue before the CDR3 end, the germline J gene is used to fill in that end. This chain connects TRBV5 to TRBJ2-5, with 7 bases identical to TRBD2. Germline V gene data show CDR1 as LGHNA and CDR2 as YNLKQL (reference sequence). The CDR3 has 14 residues. Trimming cost V 5 bases and J 5 bases; bases outside gene matches: 7. Partial CDR3 DNA: TGTGCCAGCAGCGTTTCTGGGGGAGCAGACACCCAGTAC. Its translation is CASSVSGGADTQY. The whole CDR3 region reads CASSVSGGADTQYF.

This clone was counted a few times. Gene names are the mouse ones. The CDR3 end falls 1 residue outside the read, so it is completed with the germline J gene. The rearrangement joins TRBV29 to TRBJ2-1; D is uncertain. The germline V gene has CDR1 MSHET and CDR2 SYDVDS. The CDR3 consists of 15 residues. V lost 0 bases and J lost 0, with 6 bases in between. The CDR3 spells CASSLSRYNYAEQFF. The part of the CDR3 DNA that was read is TGTGCTAGCAGTTTATCCCGTTATAACTATGCTGAGCAGTTC.

This clone was counted only a few times. Gene names refer to mouse genes. From the germline J gene comes the end of the CDR3, since the read stops 1 residue before it. V is TRBV1 and J is TRBJ2-5; 7 nucleotides line up with TRBD1. The CDR3 contains 13 residues. CDR1 is NSQYPW, CDR2 LRSPGD, per germline (reference sequence). V was pared by 4 bases and J by 6 bases, with 4 bases of the junction left unmatched. The CDR3 protein is CTCSDRGGDTQYF. The CDR3 DNA, read in part, is TGCACCTGCAGTGACAGGGGAGGGGACACCCAGTAC.

The table lists this clone with a few counts. Germline and genes here are mouse. The missing CDR3 end, 1 residue past where the read stops, is filled in from the germline J gene. The chain joins TRBV5 to TRBJ2-7, with 8 bases fitting TRBD2. The V gene's germline CDR1 is LGHNA and CDR2 YNLKQL (reference sequence). With V trimmed by 0 bases and J by 2 bases, 3 bases remained unmatched. The CDR3 extends over 15 amino acids. Here the CDR3 reads CASSQDRGGPYEQYF. Incomplete CDR3 DNA: TGTGCCAGCAGCCAAGACCGGGGGGGGCCCTATGAACAGTAC.

As to this clone: The gene symbols are mouse symbols. The CDR3 end falls 1 residue outside the read, so it is completed with the germline J gene. The rearrangement uses TRBV26 and TRBJ1-3, with a possible D match to TRBD1 (6 bases). The CDR3 is 14 residues long. Trimming removed 2 bases at V and 1 base at J, with 6 bases between. Germline-derived CDR1 and CDR2 are KGHPV and FQNQEV (reference sequence). The CDR3 sequence is CASSLGTSGNTLYF. Incomplete CDR3 DNA: TGTGCCAGCAGTCTGGGGACATCTGGAAATACGCTCTAT.

A note on this clone: Each gene name is a mouse one. The read finishes 1 residue shy of the CDR3 end, and the germline J gene is used to complete it. This chain links TRBV2 with TRBJ2-1; 9 bases are shared with TRBD2. The germline CDR1 and CDR2 sequences are LGHNA and YSYQKL. The CDR3 runs 15 residues. J lost 2 bases, V lost 3 bases, and 2 bases had no gene match. The CDR3 region is CASSQWGGDYAEQFF. The sequenced CDR3 bases are TGTGCCAGCAGCCAGTGGGGGGGCGACTATGCTGAGCAGTTC.

Within the sample, this clone is large (0.1 to 1%). Genes and germline are mouse. The read terminates 1 residue ahead of where the CDR3 ends, so the germline J gene completes it. This sequence joins TRBV19 and TRBJ2-7; 12 nucleotides line up with TRBD2. V shed 2 bases, J shed 4 bases, and the junction held 1 base outside the gene matches. CDR3 size: 14 residues. Germline V gene data show CDR1 as FNHDT and CDR2 as SITEND (reference sequence). The sequenced CDR3 bases are TGTGCCAGCAGTATGGGGACTGGGGGGTATGAACAGTAC. Residues: CASSMGTGGYEQY. The whole CDR3 protein is CASSMGTGGYEQYF.

About this clone: Germline and genes here are mouse. The CDR3 end is not reached by the read, which stops 1 residue before it; the germline J gene fills it in. The chain is built from TRBV13-2 and TRBJ2-2; 7 bases are shared with TRBD1. J was trimmed by 2 bases and V by 2 bases; bases with no gene match: 6. CDR3 size: 16 residues. The germline CDR1 and CDR2 sequences are NNHNN and SYGAGS (reference sequence). The CDR3 loop is CASGDPRGTNTGQLYF. CDR3 DNA, as far as it was read: TGTGCCAGCGGTGACCCCAGGGGGACGAACACCGGGCAGCTCTAC.

As to this clone: All gene names here are mouse names. The CDR3 end falls 1 residue outside the read, so it is completed with the germline J gene. The chain uses TRBV13-3 and TRBJ1-1; D uncertain. Germline V gene data show CDR1 as NNHDY and CDR2 as SYVADS. Trimming took 2 bases from V and 3 from J, leaving 8 bases between them. CDR3 size: 13 residues. This CDR3 is CASSEGGHTEVFF. The CDR3 DNA, read in part, is TGTGCCAGCAGTGAAGGCGGACACACAGAAGTCTTC.

A few counts support this clone. The germline and genes are mouse ones. From the germline J gene comes the end of the CDR3, since the read stops 1 residue before it. The chain joins TRBV3 to TRBJ1-3; D unresolved. The CDR3 sequence is 14 residues long. Per germline, CDR1 SNHLY and CDR2 FYNGKV (reference sequence). Trimming shortened V by 5 bases and J by 0 bases, and 8 bases separated the two germline ends. The CDR3 is CASSIGSSGNTLYF. CDR3 bases read: TGTGCCAGCAGCATCGGCAGTTCTGGAAATACGCTCTAT. Full variable domain (outside the CDR3, taken from reference TRBV3 and TRBJ1-3): GPKVLQIPSHQIIDMGQMVTLNCDPVSNHLYFYWYKQILGQQMEFLVNFYNGKVMEKSKLFKDQFSVERPDGSYFTLKIQPTALEDSAVYFCASSIGSSGNTLYFGEGSRLIVV.

Of note for this clone: The gene names given are mouse names. The CDR3 end lies 1 residue beyond the end of the read and is filled in from the germline J gene. This chain connects TRBV31 to TRBJ2-5, with TRBD2 matching over 8 bases. Germline V gene data show CDR1 as GKSSPN and CDR2 as SITVG. V shed 0 bases and J 0 bases; nucleotides not matched to a gene: 5. This CDR3 comprises 16 residues. CDR3 protein: CAWSLELGVNQDTQYF. Incomplete CDR3 DNA: TGTGCCTGGAGTCTAGAACTGGGGGTTAACCAAGACACCCAGTAC. Full variable domain (missing parts from reference TRBV31 and TRBJ2-5): AQTIHQWPVAEIKAVGSPLSLGCTIKGKSSPNLYWYWQATGGTLQQLFYSITVGQVESVVQLNLSASRPKDDQFILSTEKLLLSHSGFYLCAWSLELGVNQDTQYFGPGTRLLVL.

This clone was recorded a few times. Gene names denote mouse genes. The DNA ends 1 residue before the CDR3 does, and the rest of the CDR3 is filled in from the germline J gene. This chain links TRBV24 with TRBJ2-3, with 9 positions matching TRBD2. Germline-derived CDR1 and CDR2 are KGHTA and FRNEEI. The CDR3 contains 17 residues. V gave up 0 bases and J gave up 1 base; unmatched junction bases: 5. Here the CDR3 reads CASSLYRLGVGAETLYF. Incomplete CDR3 DNA: TGTGCCAGCAGTCTGTATCGACTGGGGGTGGGTGCAGAAACGCTGTAT.

Regarding this clone: The genes and germline here are from mouse. Coverage ceases 1 residue before the CDR3 finishes, and the germline J gene fills in the end. This specimen includes other DNA sequences encoding the same CDR3. This chain uses TRBV19 with TRBJ1-4; D unresolved. Trimming removed 4 bases from V and 3 bases from J, with 4 bases in between. The CDR3 covers 12 residues. Germline lookup yields CDR1 FNHDT and CDR2 SITEND (reference sequence). The CDR3 loop is CASSGTNERLFF. The sequenced part of the CDR3 DNA is TGTGCCAGCAGTGGAACCAACGAAAGATTATTT.

In regard to this clone: The gene names here belong to mouse. Read sequence stops 1 residue before the CDR3 end, and the germline J gene provides the missing end. The genes are TRBV3 and TRBJ2-7, with a possible D match to TRBD2 (7 bases). V gave up 5 bases and J gave up 5 bases, with 16 bases separating them. Germline CDR1 reads SNHLY; CDR2 reads FYNGKV (reference sequence). The CDR3 length is 14 residues. The part of the CDR3 DNA that was read is TGTGCCAGCAGCAACGAGGGGGGGAGGCATGAACAGTAC. Translated: CASSNEGGRHEQY. The entire CDR3 protein is CASSNEGGRHEQYF.

This clone is large within its sample. Mouse gene names and germline throughout. The observed sequence ends 1 residue before the CDR3 terminus, with the missing tail filled in from the germline J gene. V gene TRBV5 combines with J gene TRBJ2-7; maybe TRBD2 (5 bases). CDR1 LGHNA and CDR2 YNLKQL come from the germline V gene (reference sequence). Trimming took off 0 bases at V and 3 bases at J, with 12 bases between the two ends. The CDR3 extends over 15 amino acids. CDR3 region: CASSQEGVGVYEQYF. The part of the CDR3 DNA that was read is TGTGCCAGCAGCCAAGAAGGCGTTGGGGTCTATGAACAGTAC.

With regard to this clone: Mouse germline and gene names are used. CDR3 DNA, as far as it was read: TGTGCCAGCAGCCCCGACAATGCAAACACAGAAGTCTTC. Its protein is CASSPDNANTEVF. The CDR3 in its entirety is CASSPDNANTEVFF. The V and J genes are TRBV5 and TRBJ1-1; D uncertain. The read falls 1 residue short of the CDR3 end, and the missing part is taken from the germline J gene. V lost 4 bases and J lost 0, with 9 bases in between. The CDR3 covers 14 residues. CDR1 is LGHNA, CDR2 YNLKQL, per germline (reference sequence).

As for this clone: The germline and genes are mouse ones. The read is 1 residue too short to cover the CDR3 end, so that end is filled in from the germline J gene. The chain employs TRBV31 and TRBJ2-7; TRBD2 aligns across 11 bases. Germline-derived CDR1 and CDR2 are GKSSPN and SITVG. The CDR3 runs to 13 residues. The junction had 2 bases not matched to a gene; V was cut back by 0 bases and J by 7 bases. The CDR3 bases that were read are TGTGCCTGGAGTCTGGACTGGGGGGAGGAACAGTAC. Its translation: CAWSLDWGEEQY. The whole CDR3 sequence is CAWSLDWGEEQYF.

Details on this clone: Gene and germline names: mouse. The read ends 1 residue early relative to the CDR3; the germline J gene fills the gap. This chain joins TRBV12-1 and TRBJ2-7; D not certain. Deletions cut 0 bases from V and 4 bases from J, with 9 bases between. This CDR3 comprises 13 residues. The germline V gene has CDR1 SGHSN and CDR2 HYEKVE. The CDR3 DNA, read in part, is TGTGCCAGCTCTCTCGGTACAGTTTATGAACAGTAC. This translates into CASSLGTVYEQY. The whole CDR3 sequence reads CASSLGTVYEQYF.

On this clone itself: Genes and germline are mouse. The read ends 1 residue shy of where the CDR3 ends; the end is completed using the germline J gene. The chain uses TRBV16 and TRBJ2-1; TRBD2 matches 13 bases. After removal of 1 base from V and 7 bases from J, the junction contained 7 bases not matched to a gene. This CDR3 has 17 residues. Germline lookup yields CDR1 SGHSA and CDR2 FRNQAP. CDR3 DNA, as far as it was read: TGTGCAAGCAGCTTAGGAGGACTGGGGGGGCGCCGGGCTGAGCAGTTC. It yields the protein CASSLGGLGGRRAEQF. The CDR3 in full is CASSLGGLGGRRAEQFF.

As regards this clone: Germline and genes: mouse. The same CDR3 can be traced to other DNA sequences in this sample. The part of the CDR3 DNA that was read is TGTGCAAGCAGCTTAGTCGGGGGCACAGAAGTCTTC. Amino acid sequence: CASSLVGGTEVF. The CDR3 as a whole reads CASSLVGGTEVFF. The chain carries TRBV16 and TRBJ1-1; TRBD1 is a possible D gene (5 bases). The read is 1 residue too short to cover the CDR3 end, so that end is filled in from the germline J gene. This CDR3 has 13 amino acids. Trimming shortened V by 1 base and J by 4 bases, and 7 bases separated the two germline ends. The germline CDR1 and CDR2 sequences are SGHSA and FRNQAP.

Concerning this clone itself: Mouse gene names apply. The read halts 1 residue ahead of the CDR3 end, with the missing end drawn from the germline J gene. The V and J genes are TRBV19 and TRBJ1-1; D possibly corresponds to TRBD1 (6 bases). Germline V gives CDR1 FNHDT, CDR2 SITEND (reference sequence). Trimming pared 2 bases from V and 1 base from J, leaving 9 bases between. CDR3 length equals 14 residues. The CDR3 here is CASSIGTQNTEVFF. The sequenced part of the CDR3 DNA is TGTGCCAGCAGTATCGGGACACAAAACACAGAAGTCTTC.